This T cell receptor beta chain is from a study of cytomegalovirus exposure and HLA in healthy donors. On the study more broadly: Both the approximately 120 validation repertoires and the 666 first-cohort repertoires used the same platform, as reported by a later analysis. Findings and caveats of the study: Through in vitro validation, three CMV-associated chains were shown to be specific for CMV antigens. The authors enumerated over 150 TCR beta chains as linked to cytomegalovirus.

The validation cohort, a group of over a hundred subjects, included the donors and was separate from the roughly 670-subject first cohort. Notes on this clone: Its specificity is not known.

The CDR3 has 14 amino acids. V gave up 6 bases and J gave up 3 bases; unmatched junction bases: 3. Germline loops: CDR1 MGHDK, CDR2 SYGVNS. Method: immunoSEQ multiplex PCR; TCRdb's copy keeps in-frame clones and lacks some. The table has around 130,000 clones, 88% seen once. Input material: PBMCs. This sequence joins TRBV25-1 and TRBJ2-2; 8 nucleotides line up with TRBD2. The TCR sequence derives from a man aged 25-45 years in good health and CMV-seronegative. The CDR3, as DNA: TGTGCCAGCAGGACGGGGGGGTACACCGGGGAGCTGTTTTTT. It is translated as CASRTGGYTGELFF.